This is a list of T cell receptor beta chains from one sample in a study of T cell repertoires in cytomegalovirus infection. No antigen is known for these receptors. TCRdb passed the reads through MiXCR, listing each CDR3 protein once. The sample records 750,000 to 950,000 distinct CDR3 sequences, just under 30% being singletons. The input for sequencing was cultured CD8+ T cells from PBMCs, taken from culture after CMV antigen stimulation. These TCRs come from a human donor in good health (CMV status not recorded). Some clones in this sample may be carry-over from other donors' samples. Both conserved end residues are part of each CDR3. The order of the fields is J gene, clone size, V gene, D gene, CDR3 length, CDR3 protein, CDR3 DNA. The D gene is left open where the match is weak. A row's size may be missing; if present it is once, few, many or a size class.

j_call: TRBJ1-1
clone_size: .
v_call: TRBV7-6
d_call: .
cdr3_length: 12
cdr3_aa: CASSDERTEAFF
cdr3_nt: TGTGCCAGCAGTGATGAGCGCACTGAAGCTTTCTTT

j_call: TRBJ1-1
clone_size: .
v_call: TRBV6-2/TRBV6-3
d_call: .
cdr3_length: 17
cdr3_aa: CASSYSRQGVLNTEAFF
cdr3_nt: TGTGCCAGCAGTTACTCACGGCAGGGAGTCTTGAACACTGAAGCTTTCTTT

j_call: TRBJ1-6
clone_size: .
v_call: TRBV12-3/TRBV12-4
d_call: .
cdr3_length: 15
cdr3_aa: CASSSGVRYNSPLHF
cdr3_nt: TGTGCCAGCAGTTCGGGGGTTAGGTATAATTCACCCCTCCACTTT

j_call: TRBJ2-2
clone_size: few
v_call: TRBV10-3
d_call: TRBD1
cdr3_length: 14
cdr3_aa: CAGRGQDNTGELFF
cdr3_nt: TGTGCTGGAAGGGGACAGGATAACACCGGGGAGCTGTTTTTT

j_call: TRBJ2-3
clone_size: .
v_call: TRBV7-2
d_call: TRBD2
cdr3_length: 16
cdr3_aa: CASSFFHQRGANTQYF
cdr3_nt: TGTGCCAGCAGCTTTTTCCATCAGCGGGGGGCTAATACGCAGTATTTT

j_call: TRBJ1-2
clone_size: .
v_call: TRBV6-1
d_call: .
cdr3_length: 9
cdr3_aa: CASSRPYTF
cdr3_nt: TGTGCCAGCAGTAGACCCTACACCTTC

j_call: TRBJ2-1
clone_size: .
v_call: TRBV27
d_call: .
cdr3_length: 15
cdr3_aa: CASSLALGLFDEQFF
cdr3_nt: TGTGCCAGCAGTTTGGCCCTGGGCCTCTTCGATGAGCAGTTCTTC

j_call: TRBJ2-7
clone_size: .
v_call: TRBV19
d_call: TRBD1
cdr3_length: 13
cdr3_aa: CASSQEGGGEQYF
cdr3_nt: TGTGCCAGTAGTCAGGAAGGGGGCGGCGAGCAGTACTTC

j_call: TRBJ1-5
clone_size: .
v_call: TRBV7-8
d_call: .
cdr3_length: 14
cdr3_aa: CASSGSRRPGPQHF
cdr3_nt: TGTGCCAGCAGCGGATCCCGACGGCCTGGGCCCCAGCATTTT

j_call: TRBJ1-1
clone_size: .
v_call: TRBV12-3/TRBV12-4
d_call: .
cdr3_length: 12
cdr3_aa: CASTDRPDEAFF
cdr3_nt: TGTGCCAGCACTGACCGGCCGGATGAAGCTTTCTTT

j_call: TRBJ2-7
clone_size: few
v_call: TRBV6-1
d_call: .
cdr3_length: 16
cdr3_aa: CASIPGGGGHSYEQYF
cdr3_nt: TGTGCCAGCATCCCTGGTGGAGGGGGTCACTCCTACGAGCAGTACTTC

j_call: TRBJ2-1
clone_size: .
v_call: TRBV19
d_call: TRBD2
cdr3_length: 18
cdr3_aa: CASSTRMGPAGAYNEQFF
cdr3_nt: TGTGCCAGTAGTACGCGGATGGGTCCAGCGGGGGCCTACAATGAGCAGTTCTTC

j_call: TRBJ2-2
clone_size: once
v_call: TRBV6-8
d_call: .
cdr3_length: 17
cdr3_aa: CASSYDIGGGETGELFF
cdr3_nt: TGTGCCAGCAGTTACGATATCGGAGGGGGAGAGACCGGGGAGCTGTTTTTT

j_call: TRBJ2-2
clone_size: .
v_call: TRBV5-1
d_call: .
cdr3_length: 15
cdr3_aa: CASSLLQGRTGELFF
cdr3_nt: TGCGCCAGCAGCTTACTACAGGGACGCACCGGGGAGCTGTTTTTT

j_call: TRBJ1-2
clone_size: few
v_call: TRBV5-6
d_call: TRBD1
cdr3_length: 15
cdr3_aa: CASSVDRTANYGYTF
cdr3_nt: TGTGCCAGCAGCGTGGACAGGACTGCTAACTATGGCTACACCTTC

j_call: TRBJ1-1
clone_size: few
v_call: TRBV7-6
d_call: .
cdr3_length: 15
cdr3_aa: CASTPLSLPNTEAFF
cdr3_nt: TGTGCCAGCACCCCCCTATCCCTCCCGAACACTGAAGCTTTCTTT

j_call: TRBJ1-2
clone_size: .
v_call: TRBV27
d_call: TRBD1
cdr3_length: 16
cdr3_aa: CASSPRGQGGSYGYTF
cdr3_nt: TGTGCCAGCAGCCCTAGGGGACAGGGAGGGAGCTATGGCTACACCTTC

j_call: TRBJ1-2
clone_size: .
v_call: TRBV20-1
d_call: .
cdr3_length: 12
cdr3_aa: CSARVEPYGYTF
cdr3_nt: TGCAGTGCTAGAGTCGAGCCCTATGGCTACACCTTC

j_call: TRBJ2-7
clone_size: few
v_call: TRBV25-1
d_call: .
cdr3_length: 14
cdr3_aa: CASSESAIGYEQYF
cdr3_nt: TGTGCCAGCAGTGAATCGGCGATTGGCTACGAGCAGTACTTC

j_call: TRBJ1-2
clone_size: .
v_call: TRBV6-1
d_call: TRBD1
cdr3_length: 16
cdr3_aa: CASSARGTGGRYGYTF
cdr3_nt: TGTGCCAGCAGTGCAAGAGGGACAGGGGGCCGGTATGGCTACACCTTC

j_call: TRBJ2-7
clone_size: .
v_call: TRBV12-3/TRBV12-4
d_call: .
cdr3_length: 17
cdr3_aa: CASSFRRGPTTSYEQYF
cdr3_nt: TGTGCCAGCAGTTTTCGTCGCGGGCCGACAACTTCCTACGAGCAGTACTTC

j_call: TRBJ2-3
clone_size: .
v_call: TRBV3-1
d_call: TRBD2
cdr3_length: 14
cdr3_aa: CASSQRAGTDTQYF
cdr3_nt: TGTGCCAGCAGCCAACGAGCGGGGACGGATACGCAGTATTTT

j_call: TRBJ2-5
clone_size: many
v_call: TRBV7-8
d_call: .
cdr3_length: 15
cdr3_aa: CASSSSSGFQETQYF
cdr3_nt: TGTGCCAGCAGCTCGTCATCAGGGTTCCAAGAGACCCAGTACTTC

j_call: TRBJ2-1
clone_size: few
v_call: TRBV7-9
d_call: TRBD2
cdr3_length: 14
cdr3_aa: CASRVSGGYNEQFF
cdr3_nt: TGTGCCAGCAGGGTTAGCGGGGGCTACAATGAGCAGTTCTTC

j_call: TRBJ2-6
clone_size: few
v_call: TRBV28
d_call: .
cdr3_length: 15
cdr3_aa: CASSPRSSGANVLTF
cdr3_nt: TGTGCCAGCAGTCCCAGAAGCTCTGGGGCCAACGTCCTGACTTTC

j_call: TRBJ1-1
clone_size: few
v_call: TRBV11-2
d_call: TRBD1
cdr3_length: 15
cdr3_aa: CASSASQGVGTEAFF
cdr3_nt: TGTGCCAGCAGCGCCTCACAGGGGGTGGGCACTGAAGCTTTCTTT

j_call: TRBJ2-1
clone_size: .
v_call: TRBV5-1
d_call: TRBD2
cdr3_length: 14
cdr3_aa: CASSGGRADNEQFF
cdr3_nt: TGCGCCAGCTCCGGGGGGAGGGCCGACAATGAGCAGTTCTTC

j_call: TRBJ2-2
clone_size: few
v_call: TRBV5-8
d_call: TRBD1
cdr3_length: 16
cdr3_aa: CASSLRDRGDTGELFF
cdr3_nt: TGTGCCAGCAGCTTGCGGGACAGGGGAGATACCGGGGAGCTGTTTTTT

j_call: TRBJ2-7
clone_size: .
v_call: TRBV20-1
d_call: TRBD2
cdr3_length: 14
cdr3_aa: CSARGVLAEYEQYF
cdr3_nt: TGCAGTGCTAGAGGTGTACTAGCGGAATACGAGCAGTACTTC

j_call: TRBJ2-7
clone_size: many
v_call: TRBV7-8
d_call: .
cdr3_length: 17
cdr3_aa: CASSLVLIQSKGYEQYF
cdr3_nt: TGTGCCAGCAGCTTAGTCTTGATACAGTCTAAAGGGTACGAGCAGTACTTC

j_call: TRBJ2-1
clone_size: few
v_call: TRBV29-1
d_call: TRBD2
cdr3_length: 14
cdr3_aa: CSVGLADLRNEQFF
cdr3_nt: TGCAGCGTTGGACTAGCGGATCTTAGAAATGAGCAGTTCTTC

j_call: TRBJ1-1
clone_size: few
v_call: TRBV6-6
d_call: .
cdr3_length: 13
cdr3_aa: CASSSNLNTEAFF
cdr3_nt: TGTGCCAGCAGCTCTAATCTGAACACTGAAGCTTTCTTT

j_call: TRBJ1-4
clone_size: .
v_call: TRBV29-1
d_call: TRBD1
cdr3_length: 16
cdr3_aa: CSVEEGQGPLNEKLFF
cdr3_nt: TGCAGCGTTGAGGAGGGACAGGGGCCCCTTAATGAAAAACTGTTTTTT

j_call: TRBJ2-1
clone_size: once
v_call: TRBV7-6
d_call: .
cdr3_length: 13
cdr3_aa: CASTHATYNEQFF
cdr3_nt: TGTGCCAGCACCCACGCCACCTACAATGAGCAGTTCTTC

j_call: TRBJ2-1
clone_size: few
v_call: TRBV7-3
d_call: .
cdr3_length: 16
cdr3_aa: CASSFGGLGSHNEQFF
cdr3_nt: TGTGCCAGCAGCTTCGGGGGGCTAGGGTCCCACAATGAGCAGTTCTTC

j_call: TRBJ2-1
clone_size: .
v_call: TRBV19
d_call: .
cdr3_length: 15
cdr3_aa: CASSVGNLPVNEQFF
cdr3_nt: TGTGCCAGTAGCGTGGGCAATCTACCCGTCAATGAGCAGTTCTTC

j_call: TRBJ1-1
clone_size: many
v_call: TRBV7-6
d_call: .
cdr3_length: 14
cdr3_aa: CASSWGTGGTEAFF
cdr3_nt: TGTGCCAGCAGCTGGGGGACGGGCGGCACTGAAGCTTTCTTT

j_call: TRBJ2-6
clone_size: .
v_call: TRBV9
d_call: .
cdr3_length: 16
cdr3_aa: CASSTRTASGANVLTF
cdr3_nt: TGTGCCAGCAGCACTCGGACGGCTTCTGGGGCCAACGTCCTGACTTTC

j_call: TRBJ2-3
clone_size: .
v_call: TRBV15
d_call: TRBD2
cdr3_length: 15
cdr3_aa: CATSRAVGRTDTQYF
cdr3_nt: TGTGCCACCAGCAGAGCGGTCGGGAGGACAGATACGCAGTATTTT

j_call: TRBJ2-5
clone_size: .
v_call: TRBV7-9
d_call: TRBD2
cdr3_length: 12
cdr3_aa: CASSFGEGTQYF
cdr3_nt: TGTGCCAGCAGCTTCGGGGAGGGGACCCAGTACTTC

j_call: TRBJ2-5
clone_size: few
v_call: TRBV4-3
d_call: TRBD2
cdr3_length: 18
cdr3_aa: CASSQDPGVRLAPETQYF
cdr3_nt: TGCGCCAGCAGCCAAGATCCCGGAGTGCGACTAGCGCCAGAGACCCAGTACTTC

j_call: TRBJ2-1
clone_size: .
v_call: TRBV4-1
d_call: .
cdr3_length: 15
cdr3_aa: CASSLQPGPGDEQFF
cdr3_nt: TGCGCCAGCAGCCTTCAACCAGGCCCCGGCGATGAGCAGTTCTTC

j_call: TRBJ1-2
clone_size: .
v_call: TRBV28
d_call: .
cdr3_length: 13
cdr3_aa: CASSPLGQYGYTF
cdr3_nt: TGTGCCAGCAGTCCCCTGGGCCAGTATGGCTACACCTTC

j_call: TRBJ1-1
clone_size: .
v_call: TRBV28
d_call: .
cdr3_length: 14
cdr3_aa: CASSPSWTNTEAFF
cdr3_nt: TGTGCCAGCAGTCCCTCCTGGACGAACACTGAAGCTTTCTTT

j_call: TRBJ2-2
clone_size: many
v_call: TRBV7-6
d_call: .
cdr3_length: 13
cdr3_aa: CASSGANTGELFF
cdr3_nt: TGTGCCAGCAGCGGAGCGAACACCGGGGAGCTGTTTTTT

j_call: TRBJ1-2
clone_size: .
v_call: TRBV19
d_call: .
cdr3_length: 17
cdr3_aa: CASSPGWGRTPNYGYTF
cdr3_nt: TGTGCCAGTAGTCCAGGTTGGGGGCGTACCCCTAACTATGGCTACACCTTC